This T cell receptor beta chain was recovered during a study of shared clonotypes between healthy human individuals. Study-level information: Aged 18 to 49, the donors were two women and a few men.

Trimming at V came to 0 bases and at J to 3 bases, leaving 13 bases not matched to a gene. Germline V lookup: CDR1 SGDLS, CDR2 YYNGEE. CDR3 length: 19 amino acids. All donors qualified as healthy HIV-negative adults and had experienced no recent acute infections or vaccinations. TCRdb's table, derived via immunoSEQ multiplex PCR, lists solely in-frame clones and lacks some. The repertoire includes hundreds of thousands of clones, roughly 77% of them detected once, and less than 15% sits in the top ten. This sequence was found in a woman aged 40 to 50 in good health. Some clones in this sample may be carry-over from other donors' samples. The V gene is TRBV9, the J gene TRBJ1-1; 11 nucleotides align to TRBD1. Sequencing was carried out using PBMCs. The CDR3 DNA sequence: TGTGCCAGCAGCGTAGAGTCACGGACAGGGGGCTTTCTGGACACTGAAGCTTTCTTT. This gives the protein CASSVESRTGGFLDTEAFF.